The rows below give T cell receptor beta chains drawn from one sample of a study of OX40 agonist ivuxolimab in advanced cancers. The repertoire was sequenced with immunoSEQ multiplex PCR; TCRdb's copy has only in-frame clones and lacks some. The sample consists of 150,000 to 170,000 clones, around 94% of them appearing once. Material: CD4+ or CD8+ T cells sorted from blood, obtained in a trial of the OX40 agonist ivuxolimab. These receptors all come from an adult with an advanced solid tumor such as melanoma, head and neck, liver or kidney cancer. Each CDR3 is given without its conserved first and last residue. The order of the fields is D gene, V gene, J gene, CDR3 protein. A D gene is named only where the DNA matches it firmly.

D: -
V: TRBV7-2
J: TRBJ1-2
CDR3: ASTTEQGFGGYT

D: -
V: TRBV19
J: TRBJ2-5
CDR3: ASSISRGETQY

D: TRBD1
V: TRBV7-2
J: TRBJ1-4
CDR3: ASSPDRENEKLF

D: TRBD2
V: TRBV29-1
J: TRBJ2-5
CDR3: SVASVAGAETQY

D: -
V: TRBV7-8
J: TRBJ2-2
CDR3: ASSTGTTGELF

D: TRBD1
V: TRBV9
J: TRBJ2-2
CDR3: ASSADRGGTGELF

D: TRBD1
V: TRBV4-3
J: TRBJ2-7
CDR3: ASSLGQGAYEQY

D: -
V: TRBV27
J: TRBJ2-5
CDR3: ASSGRDGQETQY

D: -
V: TRBV9
J: TRBJ2-2
CDR3: ASQGRAVGTGELF

D: -
V: TRBV6-1
J: TRBJ1-5
CDR3: ASTSSWQGGQPQH

D: TRBD1
V: TRBV25-1
J: TRBJ1-2
CDR3: ASSEPLGTGNYGYT

D: -
V: TRBV5-6
J: TRBJ2-3
CDR3: ASSLQGIQDTQY

D: -
V: TRBV28
J: TRBJ1-4
CDR3: ASSLRDTNEKLF

D: -
V: TRBV7-2
J: TRBJ1-2
CDR3: ASSLGWESYT

D: TRBD1
V: TRBV15
J: TRBJ1-4
CDR3: ATSRALTGATNEKLF

D: -
V: TRBV6-5
J: TRBJ1-2
CDR3: ASSPDRRNYGYT

D: -
V: TRBV18
J: TRBJ2-7
CDR3: ASSPHRDYEQY

D: -
V: TRBV30
J: TRBJ2-1
CDR3: AWSVGGSHNEQF

D: -
V: TRBV7-9
J: TRBJ1-5
CDR3: ASSLGAGNNQPQH

D: -
V: TRBV7-2
J: TRBJ2-4
CDR3: ASSRTGLAKNIQY

D: TRBD2
V: TRBV5-5
J: TRBJ2-7
CDR3: ASSLGLAGWYEQY

D: -
V: TRBV7-2
J: TRBJ2-5
CDR3: ASSPNRVQETQY

D: -
V: TRBV18
J: TRBJ1-3
CDR3: ASSLTNRDSGNTIY

D: TRBD1
V: TRBV19
J: TRBJ2-7
CDR3: ASSKIGTANYEQY

D: -
V: TRBV27
J: TRBJ2-1
CDR3: ASSFQYNEQF

D: -
V: TRBV27
J: TRBJ2-7
CDR3: ASTPGWGLRSVEQY

D: -
V: TRBV6-5
J: TRBJ2-7
CDR3: ASRAGQSNEQY

D: -
V: TRBV6-4
J: TRBJ2-5
CDR3: ASSEGGSGTQY

D: -
V: TRBV19
J: TRBJ1-1
CDR3: ASSGFAGAGTEAF

D: -
V: TRBV19
J: TRBJ1-2
CDR3: ASSIPSRATAQYGYT

D: -
V: TRBV7-9
J: TRBJ2-6
CDR3: AGGGPRANVLT

D: -
V: TRBV6-1
J: TRBJ2-7
CDR3: ASSYPAYEQY

D: -
V: TRBV2
J: TRBJ1-2
CDR3: ASSYHSVTANYGYT

D: -
V: TRBV7-2
J: TRBJ1-2
CDR3: ASSLKEDYGYT

D: TRBD1
V: TRBV29-1
J: TRBJ2-7
CDR3: SGGTGWEQY

D: -
V: TRBV21-1
J: TRBJ2-5
CDR3: ASSRDRQNQETQY

D: TRBD1
V: TRBV28
J: TRBJ1-1
CDR3: ASRSGGAEAF

D: TRBD1
V: TRBV6-5
J: TRBJ1-2
CDR3: ASSSGQGGGYT

D: TRBD2
V: TRBV4-3
J: TRBJ2-1
CDR3: ASSRPGSGEGDEQF

D: TRBD1
V: TRBV5-1
J: TRBJ1-1
CDR3: ASSPRGLNTEAF

D: -
V: TRBV10-3
J: TRBJ2-7
CDR3: AISESDSSYEQY

D: -
V: TRBV6-5
J: TRBJ2-7
CDR3: ASSEEGIAYEQY

D: TRBD1
V: TRBV5-1
J: TRBJ1-5
CDR3: ASSGSGGRDQPQH

D: TRBD2
V: TRBV18
J: TRBJ2-3
CDR3: ASSSLAGGGTDTQY

D: -
V: TRBV7-2
J: TRBJ2-7
CDR3: ASSSRRYEQY

D: -
V: TRBV29-1
J: TRBJ2-7
CDR3: SVLRLMRTAYEQY

D: -
V: TRBV5-1
J: TRBJ1-5
CDR3: ASSLGPSLAGVRQPQH

D: TRBD1
V: TRBV6-5
J: TRBJ2-1
CDR3: ASSYLAGQGGQF

D: TRBD1
V: TRBV9
J: TRBJ2-7
CDR3: ASSASDRVPYEQY

D: -
V: TRBV18
J: TRBJ1-1
CDR3: ASSPPSTYTEAF

D: TRBD1
V: TRBV10-3
J: TRBJ1-6
CDR3: AIRDRVESPLH

D: -
V: TRBV7-8
J: TRBJ2-2
CDR3: ASSLARLAMDTGELF

D: TRBD1
V: TRBV18
J: TRBJ1-5
CDR3: ASSRDRGQQPQH

D: -
V: TRBV19
J: TRBJ1-2
CDR3: ASSALETWRGYT

D: -
V: TRBV18
J: TRBJ2-5
CDR3: ASSRGQSETQY

D: -
V: TRBV6-5
J: TRBJ2-7
CDR3: ASSYPGPTYEQY

D: -
V: TRBV7-3
J: TRBJ2-1
CDR3: ASSPGPLNEQF

D: TRBD1
V: TRBV4-2
J: TRBJ2-6
CDR3: ASSQDRDRGGPTGANVLT

D: TRBD2
V: TRBV5-1
J: TRBJ2-1
CDR3: ASSPTGGNHNEQF

D: TRBD1
V: TRBV28
J: TRBJ1-1
CDR3: ASSLTGAGNTEAF